Following are 7 T cell receptor beta chains from one sample sequenced in a study of CD8+ T cells in alopecia areata. As the sequencing template, cDNA was produced by extracting RNA and reverse transcribing it. Repertoires were generated with immunoSEQ multiplex PCR, while TCRdb's copy carries only in-frame clones and drops some. The sample has around 210,000 clones, more than 55% seen once. Sequences were obtained from CD8+ T cells sorted from blood. These receptors originate from a human donor in good health.

V and J are TRBV7-6 and TRBJ1-1; D is possibly TRBD1 (6 bases). Between the trimmed V and J ends, which lost 1 base and 0 bases, there was a span of 9 bases. Germline V gene sequence: CDR1 SGHVS, CDR2 FNYEAQ. This CDR3 is 15 amino acids long. The CDR3 protein is CASSLGGGLNTEAFF. The CDR3 DNA reads as TGTGCCAGCAGCTTAGGAGGGGGACTGAACACTGAAGCTTTCTTT.

The gene calls are TRBV29-1 and TRBJ1-2; possible D gene TRBD1, 5 bases. The ends were cut back, 6 bases at V and 0 bases at J, with 11 bases in the middle. The CDR3 contains 13 residues. Germline loops: CDR1 SQVTM, CDR2 ANQGSEA. This chain's CDR3 is CSVHRGANYGYTF. In DNA, the CDR3 is TGCAGCGTCCATCGGGGGGCTAACTATGGCTACACCTTC.

This clone is a singleton in its sample. The rearrangement uses TRBV5-6 and TRBJ2-3; 11 positions match TRBD2. V gave up 2 bases and J gave up 2 bases; unmatched junction bases: 4. This CDR3 is built from 16 residues. The germline V gene has CDR1 SGHDT and CDR2 YYEEEE. This CDR3 reads CASSFLTSGATDTQYF. DNA for the CDR3: TGTGCCAGCAGCTTCCTGACTAGCGGGGCCACAGATACGCAGTATTTT.

The chain is built from TRBV7-9 and TRBJ2-6; 8 nucleotides agree with TRBD1. This CDR3 spans 15 amino acids. The germline V gene encodes CDR1 SEHNR and CDR2 FQNEAQ (reference sequence). With V trimmed by 4 bases and J by 2 bases, 1 base remained unmatched. The chain's CDR3 is CASSSTGAGANVLTF. The DNA of the CDR3 is TGTGCCAGCAGCTCGACAGGGGCTGGGGCCAACGTCCTGACTTTC.

CDR3 residues: CASSPAVDQPQHF. In DNA, the CDR3 is TGTGCCAGCAGTCCCGCGGTGGATCAGCCCCAGCATTTT. The V and J genes are TRBV6-5 and TRBJ1-5; D not certain. The CDR3 covers 13 residues. V lost 5 bases to trimming and J lost 5 bases, with 10 bases between them. CDR1 is MNHEY and CDR2 is SVGAGI in the germline V gene.

In its sample, this clone was seen a few times. Here the CDR3 DNA reads TGTGCCAGCAGTGGTCGAGTCACAGATACGCAGTATTTT. It translates to CASSGRVTDTQYF. The V gene is TRBV6-6, the J gene TRBJ2-3; no clear D. Trimming stripped 5 bases from V and 2 bases from J, with 8 bases between. CDR1 and CDR2 from the germline V gene are MNHNY and SVGAGI (reference sequence). This CDR3 has 13 amino acids.

The chain recombines TRBV6-5 with TRBJ2-5; 8 bases line up with TRBD1. Germline loops: CDR1 MNHEY, CDR2 SVGAGI. There are 14 residues in the CDR3. J was trimmed by 5 bases and V by 8 bases; bases with no gene match: 10. The CDR3 DNA sequence: TGTGCCAGCCTCGGACAGGGATCGGAGGAGACCCAGTACTTC. This translates into CASLGQGSEETQYF.